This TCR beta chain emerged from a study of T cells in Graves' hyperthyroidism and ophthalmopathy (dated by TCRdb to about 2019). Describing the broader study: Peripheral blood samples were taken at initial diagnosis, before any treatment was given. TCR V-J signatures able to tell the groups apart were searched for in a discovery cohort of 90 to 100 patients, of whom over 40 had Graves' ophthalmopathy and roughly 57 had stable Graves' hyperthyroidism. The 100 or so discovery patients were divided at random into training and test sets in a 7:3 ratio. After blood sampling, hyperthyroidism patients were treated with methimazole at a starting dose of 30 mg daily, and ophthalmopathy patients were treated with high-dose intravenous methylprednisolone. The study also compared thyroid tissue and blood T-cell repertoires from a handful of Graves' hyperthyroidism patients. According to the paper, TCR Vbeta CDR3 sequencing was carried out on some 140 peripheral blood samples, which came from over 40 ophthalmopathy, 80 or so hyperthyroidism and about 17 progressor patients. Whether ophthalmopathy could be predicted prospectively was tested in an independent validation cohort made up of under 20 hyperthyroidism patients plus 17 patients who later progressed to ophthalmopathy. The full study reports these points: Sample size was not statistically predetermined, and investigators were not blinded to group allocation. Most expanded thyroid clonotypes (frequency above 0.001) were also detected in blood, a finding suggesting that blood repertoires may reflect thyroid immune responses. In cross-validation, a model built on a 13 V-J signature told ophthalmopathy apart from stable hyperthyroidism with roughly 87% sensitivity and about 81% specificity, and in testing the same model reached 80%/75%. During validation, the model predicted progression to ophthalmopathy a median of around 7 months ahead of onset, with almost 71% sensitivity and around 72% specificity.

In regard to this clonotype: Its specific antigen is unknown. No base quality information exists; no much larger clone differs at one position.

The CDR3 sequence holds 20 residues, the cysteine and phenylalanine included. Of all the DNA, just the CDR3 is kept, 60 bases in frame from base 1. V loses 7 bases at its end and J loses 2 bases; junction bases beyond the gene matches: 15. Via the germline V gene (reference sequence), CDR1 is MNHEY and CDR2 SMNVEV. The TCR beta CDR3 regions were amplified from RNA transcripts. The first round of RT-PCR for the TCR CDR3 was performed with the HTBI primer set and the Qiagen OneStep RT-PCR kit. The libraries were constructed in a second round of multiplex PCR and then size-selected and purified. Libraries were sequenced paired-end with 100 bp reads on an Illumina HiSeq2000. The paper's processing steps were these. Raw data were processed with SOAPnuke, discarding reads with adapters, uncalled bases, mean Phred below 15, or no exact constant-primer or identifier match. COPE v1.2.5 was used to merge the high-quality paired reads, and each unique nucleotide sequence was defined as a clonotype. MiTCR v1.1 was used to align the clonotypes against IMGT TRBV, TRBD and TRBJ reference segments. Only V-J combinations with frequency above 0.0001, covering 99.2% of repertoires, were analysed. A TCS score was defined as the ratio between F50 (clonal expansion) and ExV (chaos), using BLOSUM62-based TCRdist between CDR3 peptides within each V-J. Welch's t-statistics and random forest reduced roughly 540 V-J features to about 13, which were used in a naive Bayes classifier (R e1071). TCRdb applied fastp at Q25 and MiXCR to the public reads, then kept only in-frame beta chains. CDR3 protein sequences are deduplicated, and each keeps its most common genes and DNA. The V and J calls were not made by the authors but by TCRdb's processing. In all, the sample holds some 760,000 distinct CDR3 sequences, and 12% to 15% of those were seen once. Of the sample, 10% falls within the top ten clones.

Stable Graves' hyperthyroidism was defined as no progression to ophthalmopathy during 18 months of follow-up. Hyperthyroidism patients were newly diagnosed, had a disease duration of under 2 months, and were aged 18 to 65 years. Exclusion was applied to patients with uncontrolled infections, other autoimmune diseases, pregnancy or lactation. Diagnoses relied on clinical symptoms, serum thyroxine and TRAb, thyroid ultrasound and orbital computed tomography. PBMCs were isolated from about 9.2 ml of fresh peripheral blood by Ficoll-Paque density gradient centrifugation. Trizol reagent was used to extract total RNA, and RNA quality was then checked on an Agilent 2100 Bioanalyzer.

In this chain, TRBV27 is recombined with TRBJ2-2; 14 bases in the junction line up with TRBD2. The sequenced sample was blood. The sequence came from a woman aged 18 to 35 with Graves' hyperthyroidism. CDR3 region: CASTAFGPGTSGGNTGELFF. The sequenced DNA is TGTGCCAGCACCGCTTTTGGACCCGGGACTAGCGGGGGCAACACCGGGGAGCTGTTTTTT.